The rows below give T cell receptor beta chains drawn from one sample of a study of cytomegalovirus exposure and HLA in healthy donors. Measured with immunoSEQ multiplex PCR; TCRdb has only the in-frame clones, and not every one. The sample shows about 130,000 clones, around 82% of them seen only once. The sample consisted of PBMCs. These receptor sequences come from a man aged 30 to 45 in good health and CMV-seropositive. Both conserved end residues are part of each CDR3. The D gene is left open where the match is weak. Not all rows give a size; the values are once, few, many and, for expanded clones, a class.

v_call: TRBV4-2; d_call: NA; j_call: TRBJ1-2; clone_size: NA; cdr3_aa: CASSQDLEGQYYGYTF; cdr3_nt: TGTGCCAGCAGCCAAGATTTGGAAGGACAATACTATGGCTACACCTTC
v_call: TRBV19; d_call: NA; j_call: TRBJ2-7; clone_size: once; cdr3_aa: CASSILSSGSYEQYF; cdr3_nt: TGTGCCAGTAGTATATTATCCAGCGGCTCCTACGAGCAGTACTTC
v_call: TRBV7-2; d_call: TRBD2; j_call: TRBJ2-7; clone_size: NA; cdr3_aa: CASSRSGRVNEQYF; cdr3_nt: TGTGCCAGCAGCCGTAGCGGGAGAGTAAACGAGCAGTACTTC
v_call: TRBV6-5; d_call: NA; j_call: TRBJ2-2; clone_size: NA; cdr3_aa: CASSYSAITTGELFF; cdr3_nt: TGTGCCAGCAGTTACTCGGCCATCACCACCGGGGAGCTGTTTTTT
v_call: TRBV9; d_call: NA; j_call: TRBJ1-1; clone_size: NA; cdr3_aa: CASSVATANTEAFF; cdr3_nt: TGTGCCAGCAGCGTAGCGACAGCGAACACTGAAGCTTTCTTT
v_call: TRBV7-2; d_call: NA; j_call: TRBJ2-6; clone_size: NA; cdr3_aa: CASSRRSGAGANVLTF; cdr3_nt: TGTGCCAGCAGCCGTCGGTCAGGGGCTGGGGCCAACGTCCTGACTTTC
v_call: TRBV4-2; d_call: NA; j_call: TRBJ1-1; clone_size: once; cdr3_aa: CASSQEAVNTEAFF; cdr3_nt: TGTGCCAGCAGCCAAGAGGCGGTGAACACTGAAGCTTTCTTT
v_call: TRBV2; d_call: NA; j_call: TRBJ2-5; clone_size: NA; cdr3_aa: CASSGGLSGRETQYF; cdr3_nt: TGTGCCAGCAGTGGAGGACTTAGCGGTCGAGAGACCCAGTACTTC
v_call: TRBV6-1; d_call: NA; j_call: TRBJ2-2; clone_size: NA; cdr3_aa: CASDRDLLTGELFF; cdr3_nt: TGTGCCAGTGACCGGGACTTACTAACCGGGGAGCTGTTTTTT
v_call: TRBV28; d_call: NA; j_call: TRBJ2-1; clone_size: NA; cdr3_aa: CASSLGGGVNEQFF; cdr3_nt: TGTGCCAGCAGTTTAGGCGGGGGCGTAAATGAGCAGTTCTTC
v_call: TRBV18; d_call: TRBD1; j_call: TRBJ1-1; clone_size: NA; cdr3_aa: CASSSQGENTEAFF; cdr3_nt: TGTGCCAGCTCATCTCAGGGGGAGAACACTGAAGCTTTCTTT
v_call: TRBV9; d_call: NA; j_call: TRBJ1-1; clone_size: NA; cdr3_aa: CASSSGTMNTEAFF; cdr3_nt: TGTGCCAGCAGTTCCGGGACAATGAACACTGAAGCTTTCTTT
v_call: TRBV7-2; d_call: NA; j_call: TRBJ2-7; clone_size: NA; cdr3_aa: CASSSDSPFLSYEQYF; cdr3_nt: TGTGCCAGCAGCTCGGACAGTCCGTTCCTCTCCTACGAGCAGTACTTC
v_call: TRBV5-1; d_call: NA; j_call: TRBJ1-4; clone_size: NA; cdr3_aa: CASRGVVGTNEKLFF; cdr3_nt: TGCGCCAGCAGAGGGGTTGTGGGGACTAATGAAAAACTGTTTTTT
v_call: TRBV28; d_call: TRBD2; j_call: TRBJ2-3; clone_size: NA; cdr3_aa: CASSSIGGRADTQYF; cdr3_nt: TGTGCCAGCAGTTCTATTGGGGGGAGGGCAGATACGCAGTATTTT
v_call: TRBV18; d_call: TRBD1; j_call: TRBJ1-1; clone_size: NA; cdr3_aa: CASSPPGTGVNTEAFF; cdr3_nt: TGTGCCAGCTCACCACCAGGGACAGGGGTGAACACTGAAGCTTTCTTT
v_call: TRBV4-1; d_call: TRBD1; j_call: TRBJ2-7; clone_size: NA; cdr3_aa: CASSRPQGAREQYF; cdr3_nt: TGCGCCAGCAGCCGACCACAGGGGGCGCGGGAGCAGTACTTC
v_call: TRBV7-2; d_call: NA; j_call: TRBJ2-5; clone_size: once; cdr3_aa: CASSFTDQETQYF; cdr3_nt: TGTGCCAGCAGCTTTACGGACCAAGAGACCCAGTACTTC
v_call: TRBV4-1; d_call: TRBD2; j_call: TRBJ2-5; clone_size: NA; cdr3_aa: CASSPRLAGGLSETQYF; cdr3_nt: TGCGCCAGCAGCCCTCGTCTGGCGGGAGGGCTCTCGGAGACCCAGTACTTC
v_call: TRBV27; d_call: TRBD1; j_call: TRBJ2-7; clone_size: NA; cdr3_aa: CASSAGTGGGEQYF; cdr3_nt: TGTGCCAGCAGTGCCGGGACAGGGGGTGGCGAGCAGTACTTC
v_call: TRBV5-6; d_call: NA; j_call: TRBJ1-1; clone_size: NA; cdr3_aa: CASSSEIGQNTEAFF; cdr3_nt: TGTGCCAGCAGCTCCGAGATAGGACAGAACACTGAAGCTTTCTTT
v_call: TRBV6-5; d_call: TRBD1; j_call: TRBJ2-4; clone_size: once; cdr3_aa: CASSKLTGGKNIQYF; cdr3_nt: TGTGCCAGCAGTAAACTAACAGGGGGCAAAAACATTCAGTACTTC
v_call: TRBV28; d_call: NA; j_call: TRBJ1-1; clone_size: few; cdr3_aa: CASSFTGIREAFF; cdr3_nt: TGTGCCAGCAGTTTTACGGGAATACGAGAAGCTTTCTTT
v_call: TRBV10-3; d_call: NA; j_call: TRBJ2-2; clone_size: NA; cdr3_aa: CAISETAPSTGELFF; cdr3_nt: TGTGCCATCAGTGAGACTGCCCCGAGTACCGGGGAGCTGTTTTTT
v_call: TRBV19; d_call: TRBD1; j_call: TRBJ1-2; clone_size: few; cdr3_aa: CASSAQGYYGYTF; cdr3_nt: TGTGCCAGTAGTGCACAGGGGTACTATGGCTACACCTTC
v_call: TRBV5-4; d_call: NA; j_call: TRBJ2-7; clone_size: NA; cdr3_aa: CASSLDSAYEQYF; cdr3_nt: TGTGCCAGCAGCCTAGACAGCGCCTACGAGCAGTACTTC
v_call: TRBV5-1; d_call: NA; j_call: TRBJ2-7; clone_size: NA; cdr3_aa: CASSSGRGAYEQYF; cdr3_nt: TGCGCCAGCAGCTCGGGGCGGGGAGCCTACGAGCAGTACTTC
v_call: TRBV27; d_call: TRBD2; j_call: TRBJ2-7; clone_size: NA; cdr3_aa: CASSSGTSGNEQYF; cdr3_nt: TGTGCCAGCAGTTCCGGGACTAGCGGGAACGAGCAGTACTTC
v_call: TRBV27; d_call: NA; j_call: TRBJ2-3; clone_size: once; cdr3_aa: CASSLWGYGFTDTQYF; cdr3_nt: TGTGCCAGCAGTTTATGGGGCTACGGGTTCACAGATACGCAGTATTTT
v_call: TRBV2; d_call: TRBD1; j_call: TRBJ1-5; clone_size: NA; cdr3_aa: CASRDTGTVNQPQHF; cdr3_nt: TGTGCCAGCAGGGACACCGGGACAGTCAATCAGCCCCAGCATTTT
v_call: TRBV29-1; d_call: NA; j_call: TRBJ2-5; clone_size: NA; cdr3_aa: CSVEASAARQETQYF; cdr3_nt: TGCAGCGTTGAGGCATCGGCGGCACGGCAAGAGACCCAGTACTTC
v_call: TRBV15; d_call: NA; j_call: TRBJ2-5; clone_size: NA; cdr3_aa: CATSRNRGGSTETQYF; cdr3_nt: TGTGCCACCAGCCGAAACCGTGGGGGGTCGACGGAGACCCAGTACTTC
v_call: TRBV28; d_call: TRBD2; j_call: TRBJ2-1; clone_size: NA; cdr3_aa: CASRPTTSGTYNEQFF; cdr3_nt: TGTGCCAGCAGGCCAACGACTAGCGGGACTTACAATGAGCAGTTCTTC
v_call: TRBV27; d_call: NA; j_call: TRBJ2-5; clone_size: NA; cdr3_aa: CATPDCACRGETQYF; cdr3_nt: TGTGCCACCCCTGACTGTGCGTGCCGTGGGGAGACCCAGTACTTC
v_call: TRBV27; d_call: TRBD1; j_call: TRBJ1-1; clone_size: few; cdr3_aa: CASSSLQGAGDTEAFF; cdr3_nt: TGTGCCAGCAGTTCCCTACAGGGGGCGGGGGACACTGAAGCTTTCTTT
v_call: TRBV4-3; d_call: TRBD2; j_call: TRBJ2-7; clone_size: few; cdr3_aa: CASSQGYRRTSGRRGYEQYF; cdr3_nt: TGCGCCAGCAGCCAAGGTTACCGGAGGACTAGCGGGAGAAGGGGCTACGAGCAGTACTTC
v_call: TRBV5-1; d_call: NA; j_call: TRBJ2-7; clone_size: NA; cdr3_aa: CASSLFGNSYEQYF; cdr3_nt: TGCGCCAGCAGCTTATTCGGTAACTCCTACGAGCAGTACTTC
v_call: TRBV7-3; d_call: TRBD2; j_call: TRBJ2-1; clone_size: NA; cdr3_aa: CASRYSGSHGDEQFF; cdr3_nt: TGTGCCAGCAGGTATAGCGGGAGCCACGGGGATGAGCAGTTCTTC
v_call: TRBV28; d_call: NA; j_call: TRBJ2-7; clone_size: NA; cdr3_aa: CASSLRPGEVYEQYF; cdr3_nt: TGTGCCAGCAGCCTAAGGCCAGGGGAAGTCTACGAGCAGTACTTC
v_call: TRBV15; d_call: TRBD2; j_call: TRBJ2-1; clone_size: NA; cdr3_aa: CATSRDSMGGPWNEQFF; cdr3_nt: TGTGCCACCAGCAGAGATTCGATGGGAGGGCCGTGGAATGAGCAGTTCTTC
v_call: TRBV30; d_call: NA; j_call: TRBJ1-5; clone_size: once; cdr3_aa: CAWESGGVGQPQHF; cdr3_nt: TGTGCCTGGGAGTCTGGAGGGGTCGGTCAGCCCCAGCATTTT
v_call: TRBV10-3; d_call: TRBD1; j_call: TRBJ1-2; clone_size: NA; cdr3_aa: CAISVNSGTVFGNNGYTF; cdr3_nt: TGTGCCATCAGTGTAAATTCTGGGACAGTATTCGGTAACAATGGCTACACCTTC
v_call: TRBV7-8; d_call: NA; j_call: TRBJ2-7; clone_size: NA; cdr3_aa: CASSLGTVNYEQYF; cdr3_nt: TGTGCCAGCAGCTTAGGGACAGTTAACTACGAGCAGTACTTC
v_call: TRBV7-6; d_call: NA; j_call: TRBJ2-7; clone_size: NA; cdr3_aa: CASSLAGSSYEQYF; cdr3_nt: TGTGCCAGCAGCTTAGCGGGCAGCTCCTACGAGCAGTACTTC
v_call: TRBV10-2; d_call: TRBD1; j_call: TRBJ2-1; clone_size: NA; cdr3_aa: CASSGTGYNEQFF; cdr3_nt: TGCGCCAGCAGTGGGACAGGATACAATGAGCAGTTCTTC
v_call: TRBV30; d_call: TRBD1; j_call: TRBJ1-5; clone_size: NA; cdr3_aa: CAWSVTGSGGDQPQHF; cdr3_nt: TGTGCCTGGAGTGTAACCGGGTCAGGGGGCGATCAGCCCCAGCATTTT
v_call: TRBV5-4; d_call: NA; j_call: TRBJ2-5; clone_size: NA; cdr3_aa: CASSLYQRRGTQYF; cdr3_nt: TGTGCCAGCAGCTTGTATCAGCGACGAGGGACCCAGTACTTC
v_call: TRBV7-9; d_call: NA; j_call: TRBJ2-7; clone_size: NA; cdr3_aa: CASSLEDRGLYEQYF; cdr3_nt: TGTGCCAGCAGCCTTGAGGACAGAGGTCTATACGAGCAGTACTTC
v_call: TRBV5-4; d_call: TRBD1; j_call: TRBJ1-3; clone_size: NA; cdr3_aa: CASSFSSSRTGGVSGNTIYF; cdr3_nt: TGTGCCAGCAGCTTCTCATCGAGCAGGACAGGGGGCGTCTCTGGAAACACCATATATTTT
v_call: TRBV7-9; d_call: TRBD1; j_call: TRBJ2-2; clone_size: NA; cdr3_aa: CASSLGQGDTGELFF; cdr3_nt: TGTGCCAGCAGCTTAGGACAGGGTGACACCGGGGAGCTGTTTTTT
v_call: TRBV27; d_call: TRBD2; j_call: TRBJ2-1; clone_size: NA; cdr3_aa: CASSFSGRANNEQFF; cdr3_nt: TGTGCCAGCAGTTTTAGCGGGAGGGCCAACAATGAGCAGTTCTTC
v_call: TRBV6-1; d_call: TRBD2; j_call: TRBJ2-1; clone_size: NA; cdr3_aa: CASSVRLAGDNEQFF; cdr3_nt: TGTGCCAGCAGTGTCAGACTAGCGGGGGACAATGAGCAGTTCTTC
v_call: TRBV6-5; d_call: TRBD1; j_call: TRBJ1-3; clone_size: NA; cdr3_aa: CASSKTGRNTIYF; cdr3_nt: TGTGCCAGCAGTAAGACAGGGCGAAACACCATATATTTT
v_call: TRBV9; d_call: TRBD1; j_call: TRBJ1-4; clone_size: NA; cdr3_aa: CASSETPGQMNEKLFF; cdr3_nt: TGTGCCAGCAGCGAGACGCCGGGACAGATGAATGAAAAACTGTTTTTT
v_call: TRBV27; d_call: NA; j_call: TRBJ1-4; clone_size: NA; cdr3_aa: CASSRDRPNEKLFF; cdr3_nt: TGTGCCAGCAGTCGAGACAGGCCGAATGAAAAACTGTTTTTT
v_call: TRBV6-5; d_call: TRBD1; j_call: TRBJ1-1; clone_size: once; cdr3_aa: CASSFDRDRLNTEAFF; cdr3_nt: TGTGCCAGCAGTTTCGACCGGGACAGATTGAACACTGAAGCTTTCTTT
v_call: TRBV2; d_call: TRBD2; j_call: TRBJ2-7; clone_size: NA; cdr3_aa: CASSDPSRLAGGRSSYEQYF; cdr3_nt: TGTGCCAGCAGTGACCCTTCTCGACTAGCGGGAGGTAGGAGCTCCTACGAGCAGTACTTC
v_call: TRBV15; d_call: TRBD2; j_call: TRBJ2-3; clone_size: once; cdr3_aa: CATSKWTSGSADTQYF; cdr3_nt: TGTGCCACCAGCAAATGGACTAGCGGGAGTGCAGATACGCAGTATTTT
v_call: TRBV27; d_call: TRBD1; j_call: TRBJ2-1; clone_size: NA; cdr3_aa: CASSDRAIYNEQFF; cdr3_nt: TGTGCCAGCAGTGACAGGGCAATATACAATGAGCAGTTCTTC